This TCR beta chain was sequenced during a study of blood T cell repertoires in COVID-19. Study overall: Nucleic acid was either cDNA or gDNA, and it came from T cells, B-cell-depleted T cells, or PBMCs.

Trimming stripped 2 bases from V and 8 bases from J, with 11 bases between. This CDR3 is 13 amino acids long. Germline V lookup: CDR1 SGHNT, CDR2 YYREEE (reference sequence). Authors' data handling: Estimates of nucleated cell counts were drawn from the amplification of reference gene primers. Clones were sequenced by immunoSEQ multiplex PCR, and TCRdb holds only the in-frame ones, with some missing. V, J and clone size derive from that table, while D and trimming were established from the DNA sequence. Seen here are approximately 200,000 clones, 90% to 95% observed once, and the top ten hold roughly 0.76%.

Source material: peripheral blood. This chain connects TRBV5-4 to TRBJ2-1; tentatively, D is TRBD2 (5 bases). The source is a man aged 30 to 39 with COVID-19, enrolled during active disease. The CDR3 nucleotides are TGTGCCAGCAGCTTTCCCCCGAGGGATGAGCAGTTCTTC. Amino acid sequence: CASSFPPRDEQFF. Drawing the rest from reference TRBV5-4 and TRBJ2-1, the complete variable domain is ETGVTQSPTHLIKTRGQQVTLRCSSQSGHNTVSWYQQALGQGPQFIFQYYREEENGRGNFPPRFSGLQFPNYSSELNVNALELDDSALYLCASSFPPRDEQFFGPGTRLTVL.